These 27 T cell receptor beta chains share one sample of origin, sequenced in a study of blood T cell repertoires in COVID-19. Produced via immunoSEQ multiplex PCR; TCRdb's table is partial and in-frame only. This sample carries some 290,000 clones, around nine tenths of them seen once, and the ten largest clones take roughly 3.9%. Sequenced sample: PBMCs or T cells enriched from blood (not recorded which). The receptor set was obtained from a woman under 40 who had been exposed to COVID-19.

About this clone: One end of the junction is discordant with germline, which a read error may explain. The chain recombines TRBV11-3 with TRBJ2-4; D remains ambiguous. The germline gives CDR1 SGHNT, CDR2 YENEEA. The CDR3 has 15 amino acids. The CDR3 loop reads CASSIEHSAKNIQYF. The DNA for the CDR3 is TGTGCCAGCAGCATAGAGCACTCAGCCAAAAACATTCAGTACTTC.

V gene TRBV6-5 combines with J gene TRBJ1-6; 7 bases line up with TRBD1. With 6 bases clipped from V and 6 bases from J, the junction kept 8 bases outside the gene matches. This CDR3 is 15 amino acids long. CDR1 is MNHEY and CDR2 is SVGAGI in the germline V gene. Written as DNA, the CDR3 is TGTGCCAGCAGCAACAGGGGATCTGGTAATTCACCCCTCCACTTT. It codes for CASSNRGSGNSPLHF.

The genes are TRBV29-1 and TRBJ2-5, with a possible D match to TRBD2 (6 bases). Germline-derived CDR1 and CDR2 are SQVTM and ANQGSEA. Between the trimmed V and J ends, which lost 7 bases and 2 bases, there was a span of 11 bases. This CDR3 is built from 12 residues. Written as DNA, the CDR3 is TGCAGCGGAGCTAGCGTACAAGAGACCCAGTACTTC. Protein: CSGASVQETQYF.

The chain recombines TRBV10-3 with TRBJ2-1, with 7 bases lining up with TRBD1. Germline lookup yields CDR1 ENHRY and CDR2 SYGVKD. V lost 2 bases and J lost 10; bases outside the gene matches: 5. The CDR3 runs to 13 residues. CDR3 sequence reads: CAISEDTGDEQFF. CDR3 DNA sequence: TGTGCCATCAGTGAGGATACAGGGGACGAGCAGTTCTTC.

The chain employs TRBV7-2 and TRBJ1-2; D ambiguous. CDR3 size: 14 residues. V was pared by 3 bases and J by 7 bases, with 15 bases between. From germline, CDR1 is SGHTA and CDR2 FQGNSA. The DNA of the CDR3 is TGTGCCAGCAGCTTGTTGGCGGGCTTACTTGGCTACACCTTC. Translating it yields CASSLLAGLLGYTF.

The gene calls are TRBV27 and TRBJ2-7; 10 bases are a match to TRBD2. Germline-derived CDR1 and CDR2 are MNHEY and SMNVEV (reference sequence). The CDR3 runs 18 residues. Unmatched junction bases numbered 16, after V lost 3 bases and J lost 5 bases. The CDR3 sequence: CASSFVFPPGLATHEQYF. The CDR3 bases are TGTGCCAGCAGTTTCGTATTTCCCCCGGGACTAGCGACGCACGAGCAGTACTTC.

V gene TRBV19 combines with J gene TRBJ2-1; 8 bases are shared with TRBD1. Germline lookup yields CDR1 LNHDA and CDR2 SQIVND (reference sequence). The CDR3 is 16 residues long. Trimming took 6 bases from V and 1 from J; bases not matched to a gene: 8. The CDR3, as DNA: TGTGCCAGTAGGGAGTACAGGGGGAGTTCCTACAATGAGCAGTTCTTC. This sequence encodes CASREYRGSSYNEQFF. The whole variable domain, remainder taken from reference TRBV19 and TRBJ2-1, is DGGITQSPKYLFRKEGQNVTLSCEQNLNHDAMYWYRQDPGQGLRLIYYSQIVNDFQKGDIAEGYSVSREKKESFPLTVTSAQKNPTAFYLCASREYRGSSYNEQFFGPGTRLTVL.

V is TRBV10-3 and J is TRBJ1-5; D unresolved. V lost 3 bases and J 3 bases, leaving 6 bases between the germline ends. The germline V gene encodes CDR1 ENHRY and CDR2 SYGVKD. The length of the CDR3 is 13 residues. The CDR3 region has the DNA TGTGCCATCAGTGACGGGGTCAATCAGCCCCAGCATTTT. It codes for CAISDGVNQPQHF.

The chain employs TRBV15 and TRBJ1-5; D is uncertain. Germline V CDR1 and CDR2: LNHNV, YYDKDF (reference sequence). V was cut by 1 base and J by 0 bases, with 7 bases left in between. The CDR3 is made up of 15 amino acids. The CDR3, as DNA: TGTGCCACCAGCAGAGGTCGAGATAGCAATCAGCCCCAGCATTTT. It yields the protein CATSRGRDSNQPQHF.

This chain links TRBV5-1 with TRBJ1-1, with a weak D call TRBD1 (5 bases). Deletions cut 5 bases from V and 0 bases from J, with 11 bases between. Germline V gene sequence: CDR1 SGHRS, CDR2 YFSETQ. The CDR3 runs 14 residues. This CDR3 is CASSFGQLNTEAFF. The CDR3 nucleotides are TGCGCCAGCAGTTTCGGACAATTGAACACTGAAGCTTTCTTT.

This clone was observed a single time. The chain employs TRBV6-1 and TRBJ2-5; maybe TRBD1 (6 bases). V lost 2 bases and J 5 bases, leaving 15 bases between the germline ends. From germline, CDR1 is MNHNS and CDR2 SASEGT. This CDR3 is built from 15 residues. The CDR3 sequence is CASSERARGHETQYF. CDR3 coding DNA: TGTGCCAGCAGTGAAAGGGCCAGGGGCCACGAGACCCAGTACTTC.

The V call is TRBV19, the J call TRBJ1-2, with 7 bases aligning to TRBD1. V dropped 5 bases and J dropped 6; count of bases not matched to a gene: 6. The CDR3 length is 13 residues. CDR1 and CDR2 from the germline V gene are LNHDA and SQIVND (reference sequence). Here the CDR3 reads CASSLRDRDGYTF. In nucleotides, the CDR3 is TGTGCCAGTAGTTTAAGAGACAGGGATGGCTACACCTTC.

The J gene is TRBJ2-5, the V gene TRBV7-9; TRBD2 agrees at 8 bases. Germline CDR1 SEHNR, CDR2 FQNEAQ (reference sequence). The length of the CDR3 is 15 residues. The V and J ends lost 4 bases and 1 base, in that order; junction bases with no gene match: 5. The DNA of the CDR3 is TGTGCCAGCAGCTCCCCGGGGGGGAGCCAAGAGACCCAGTACTTC. Its protein is CASSSPGGSQETQYF.

The rearrangement uses TRBV19 and TRBJ1-6, with 9 bases that match TRBD1. The CDR3 has 15 amino acids. The germline V gene has CDR1 LNHDA and CDR2 SQIVND (reference sequence). Trimming at V came to 6 bases and at J to 9 bases, leaving 9 bases not matched to a gene. The chain's CDR3 is CASSSDRGSGSPLHF. The CDR3, as DNA: TGTGCCAGTAGCTCGGACAGGGGTAGTGGTTCACCCCTCCACTTT. Full variable domain (remainder filled in from reference TRBV19 and TRBJ1-6): DGGITQSPKYLFRKEGQNVTLSCEQNLNHDAMYWYRQDPGQGLRLIYYSQIVNDFQKGDIAEGYSVSREKKESFPLTVTSAQKNPTAFYLCASSSDRGSGSPLHFGNGTRLTVT.

V and J are TRBV5-1 and TRBJ2-2; no reliable D call. The CDR3 length is 14 residues. Trimming left V 2 bases short and J 2 bases short, with 7 bases between. Germline V gene sequence: CDR1 SGHRS, CDR2 YFSETQ. CDR3 protein: CASSFDTNTGELFF. The CDR3 coding sequence is TGCGCCAGCAGCTTCGACACAAACACCGGGGAGCTGTTTTTT.

The chain is built from TRBV2 and TRBJ2-3, with D perhaps matching TRBD2 (6 bases). This CDR3 comprises 16 residues. Germline V lookup: CDR1 SNHLY, CDR2 FYNNEI. V dropped 10 bases and J dropped 2 bases, with 22 bases sitting between them. The CDR3 sequence is CATAPNPSVSTDTQYF. DNA of the CDR3: TGTGCCACCGCGCCGAACCCTAGCGTCTCCACAGATACGCAGTATTTT.

This chain links TRBV3-1 (or the pseudogene TRBV3-2) with TRBJ1-2; D ambiguous. This CDR3 has 14 residues. Germline assignment: CDR1 LGHDT and CDR2 YNNKEL (reference sequence). Trimming removed 0 bases from V and 6 bases from J, with 11 bases in between. The CDR3 reads CASSQERQFNGYTF. As DNA, the CDR3 is TGTGCCAGCAGCCAAGAGAGGCAGTTCAATGGCTACACCTTC.

The V gene is TRBV5-6, the J gene TRBJ1-5, with a possible D match to TRBD1 (5 bases). The CDR3 length is 16 residues. Germline CDR1 reads SGHDT; CDR2 reads YYEEEE. V dropped 1 base and J dropped 4 bases, with 15 bases sitting between them. CDR3 DNA sequence: TGTGCCAGCAGCTTGTGGGCAGGGCTGCGGAATCAGCCCCAGCATTTT. The encoded protein is CASSLWAGLRNQPQHF.

The chain combines TRBV27 with TRBJ1-4; D possibly corresponds to TRBD1 (6 bases). The germline gives CDR1 MNHEY, CDR2 SMNVEV (reference sequence). CDR3 length: 15 amino acids. V lost 6 bases and J 6 bases, leaving 17 bases between the germline ends. CDR3 in DNA: TGTGCCAGCAGGAAGAACAGGGAATTTCATGAAAAACTGTTTTTT. Translating it yields CASRKNREFHEKLFF.

The gene calls are TRBV15 and TRBJ1-5; 9 nucleotides agree with TRBD1. V trimming: 1 base; J trimming: 5 bases; junction bases outside the gene matches: 12. Looked up from germline, CDR1 is LNHNV and CDR2 is YYDKDF (reference sequence). The length of the CDR3 is 18 residues. CDR3 DNA: TGTGCCACCAGCAGAGTCCAGGACAGGGGCAAAACTCATCAGCCCCAGCATTTT. Amino acid sequence: CATSRVQDRGKTHQPQHF. Full variable domain (rest looked up from reference TRBV15 and TRBJ1-5): DAMVIQNPRYQVTQFGKPVTLSCSQTLNHNVMYWYQQKSSQAPKLLFHYYDKDFNNEADTPDNFQSRRPNTSFCFLDIRSPGLGDTAMYLCATSRVQDRGKTHQPQHFGDGTRLSIL.

Regarding this clone: The identical CDR3 is also encoded by other nucleotide sequences in the sample. This chain joins TRBV10-3 and TRBJ1-3, with no clear D. The CDR3 has 13 amino acids. In germline, CDR1 is ENHRY, CDR2 SYGVKD. Trimming removed 4 bases at V and 1 base at J, with 5 bases between. CDR3 sequence: CAISGGSGNTIYF. The CDR3 nucleotides read TGTGCCATCAGTGGCGGGTCTGGAAACACCATATATTTT.

This chain links TRBV28 with TRBJ2-7; D not certain. Germline CDR1 is MDHEN and CDR2 is SYDVKM. The CDR3 loop spans 13 amino acids. V gave up 3 bases and J gave up 3 bases, with 9 bases separating them. The CDR3 DNA follows: TGTGCCAGCAGTTTCCCCCTGAGCTACGAGCAGTACTTC. It codes for CASSFPLSYEQYF.

The chain joins TRBV7-6 to TRBJ2-5; TRBD2 aligns across 9 bases. The CDR3 sequence is 15 residues long. Trimming took 4 bases from V and 1 from J; bases not matched to a gene: 4. Looked up from germline, CDR1 is SGHVS and CDR2 is FNYEAQ. The CDR3 DNA follows: TGTGCCAGCAGCTCCAGCGGGGGGACCCAAGAGACCCAGTACTTC. It codes for CASSSSGGTQETQYF.

The chain employs TRBV29-1 and TRBJ2-7; 7 bases line up with TRBD1. Germline CDR1 is SQVTM and CDR2 is ANQGSEA. CDR3 length: 14 amino acids. Trimming took 6 bases from V and 4 from J; bases not matched to a gene: 12. The CDR3 region has the DNA TGCAGCGTGGGACGGGAACAGGGGACGTACGAGCAGTACTTC. Translated, it gives CSVGREQGTYEQYF.

This chain joins TRBV5-4 and TRBJ2-2, with TRBD2 as a possible D gene (5 bases). The CDR3 runs to 16 residues. Germline loops: CDR1 SGHNT, CDR2 YYREEE (reference sequence). The V end lost 4 bases, the J end lost 0 bases, and 13 bases lay between the germline ends. CDR3 amino acids: CASSRKRGANTGELFF. In DNA, the CDR3 is TGTGCCAGCAGCCGCAAACGGGGAGCGAACACCGGGGAGCTGTTTTTT. The entire variable domain, with the rest obtained from reference TRBV5-4 and TRBJ2-2, is as follows: ETGVTQSPTHLIKTRGQQVTLRCSSQSGHNTVSWYQQALGQGPQFIFQYYREEENGRGNFPPRFSGLQFPNYSSELNVNALELDDSALYLCASSRKRGANTGELFFGEGSRLTVL.

V usage is TRBV4-1 and J usage is TRBJ2-1; 10 bases align to TRBD2. The CDR3 sequence is 16 residues long. Germline V gives CDR1 MGHRA, CDR2 YSYEKL. V dropped 2 bases and J dropped 8; count of bases not matched to a gene: 9. Here the CDR3 DNA reads TGCGCCAGCAGCCAACCTTTTAGCGGGGGGATGGATGAGCAGTTCTTC. Encoded protein: CASSQPFSGGMDEQFF.

J is TRBJ2-5 and V is TRBV3-1 (or the pseudogene TRBV3-2); 12 bases match TRBD2. V lost 3 bases and J lost 7; bases outside the gene matches: 9. Per the germline V gene, CDR1 is LGHDT and CDR2 is YNNKEL (reference sequence). This CDR3 spans 16 amino acids. CDR3 coding DNA: TGTGCCAGCAGCCAGGCCCAGACTAGCGGGGGAGGGACCCAGTACTTC. Amino acids: CASSQAQTSGGGTQYF.